This TCR beta chain was sequenced in a study of cytomegalovirus exposure and HLA in healthy donors. Study-level findings and limits: Analysis was performed later, and it showed HLA-associated TCR beta chains to be more clonally expanded than equally common others. Reports described diagnosis of cytomegalovirus status by the classifier as highly specific and sensitive. Later analysis reportedly placed an Asian-associated ancestry cluster below the roughly 680-donor mean in N-insertions.

It was with 60 Vbeta and 13 Jbeta primers that the PCR ran. In the original workflow: Unique TCR beta chains numbered roughly 80 million in a later analysis, with around 10 million shared. TCRdb keeps only in-frame clones here, not all; method: immunoSEQ multiplex PCR. The DNA gave D and trimming, while V, J and clone size come from that table. The data contain tens of thousands of clones, 83% of them seen just once; the ten biggest clones take up 1.6%. In the case of this clone: Antigen: not known.

The germline gives CDR1 GTSNPN, CDR2 SVGIG (reference sequence). The CDR3 is made up of 11 amino acids. The V segment lost 2 bases and the J segment 11 bases; nucleotides outside the gene matches: 2. The TCR originated in a human donor in good health. The rearrangement uses TRBV30 and TRBJ1-5, with TRBD1 identical over 8 bases. The sample comprised PBMCs. The CDR3 DNA follows: TGTGCCTGGAGTACGACAGGGGCCCAGCATTTT. It is translated as CAWSTTGAQHF. Full variable domain (remainder filled in from reference TRBV30 and TRBJ1-5): SQTIHQWPATLVQPVGSPLSLECTVEGTSNPNLYWYRQAAGRGLQLLFYSVGIGQISSEVPQNLSASRPQDRQFILSSKKLLLSDSGFYLCAWSTTGAQHFGDGTRLSIL.